The text below deals with one T cell receptor beta chain. In the authors' workflow: For nucleated cells, counts were estimated from reference gene primer amplification. Only in-frame clones appear in the TCRdb table, and some are missing; sequencing was by immunoSEQ multiplex PCR. Clone size and V and J calls were adopted from that table, with D and trimming inferred from the DNA. This sample has about 210,000 clones; 60% to 85% occur once, and the top ten carry around 7.3%. These data belong to a study of blood T cell repertoires in COVID-19. About the research overall: Acute and convalescent COVID-19 specimens originated in the United States, Italy and Spain. PBMCs, B-cell-depleted T cells, or T cells were the source of the cDNA or gDNA that made up the material.

Germline V gives CDR1 MNHEY, CDR2 SVGAGI. The germline V and J ends were trimmed by 7 bases and 9 bases, with 13 bases remaining between them. This CDR3 is 12 amino acids long. Sequencing input: peripheral blood. This sequence originates from a woman aged 70 to 79 with acute or convalescent COVID-19. The rearrangement links TRBV6-5 to TRBJ1-5; D remains ambiguous. The DNA for the CDR3 is TGTGCCAGCAATCAAAGATCAGGGCCCCAGCATTTT. Translating it yields CASNQRSGPQHF.